This TCR beta chain was documented in a study of human T cells and chemical hapten exposure. Notes on the study in general: A positive correlation with patch test score was shown by PT1 expanded TCR counts.

Per germline, CDR1 MDHEN and CDR2 SYDVKM. This CDR3 spans 15 amino acids. V gave up 5 bases and J gave up 0 bases, with 8 bases separating them. TCRdb fed the RACE reads into MiXCR, producing one record per CDR3 protein. The sample records 240,000 or so distinct CDR3 sequences, about 9% being singletons. Documented time point: pre-sensitization, week 0. Treatment meaning: therapeutic diphenylcyclopropenone sensitization with weekly scalp DPC. Blood collection took place prior to placing each patch test. Worth noting for this clonotype: The antigen remains undetermined.

The sequence was obtained from a woman aged 40 to 50 with alopecia areata. Some clones in this sample may be carry-over from other donors' samples. The sequences come from whole blood, collected in connection with sensitization to the hapten diphenylcyclopropenone (DPC). The chain combines TRBV28 with TRBJ2-6, with D possibly TRBD2 on 6 matching bases. This CDR3 reads CASSPTSSGANVLTF. The CDR3 bases are TGTGCCAGCAGTCCGACTAGCTCTGGGGCCAACGTCCTGACTTTC.